Listed below are T cell receptor beta chains from one sample, sequenced in a study of blood T cell repertoires in COVID-19. Clones were sequenced by immunoSEQ multiplex PCR, and TCRdb holds only the in-frame ones, with some missing. The sample yields 100,000 to 150,000 clones, 85% seen once. Sequences were obtained from peripheral blood. The receptor set was obtained from a man older than 75 with active or convalescent COVID-19. The CDR3 runs from the conserved cysteine through the conserved F or W. Each record gives: V gene, J gene, CDR3 protein.

TRBV21-1,TRBJ2-5,CASSKAKGGLWETQYF
TRBV7-3,TRBJ1-1,CASSLNAGGLGAFF
TRBV30,TRBJ1-2,CAWSAGTGSFSYGYTF
TRBV27,TRBJ2-7,CASSVFPGGYSEQYF
TRBV6-2/TRBV6-3,TRBJ2-3,CASSYWVAGTDTQYF
TRBV5-1,TRBJ1-4,CASSLTGPTNEKLFF
TRBV19,TRBJ2-7,CASSMLGAVDEQYF
TRBV6-5,TRBJ1-2,CASNSGQHGYTF
TRBV5-1,TRBJ2-3,CASSLESGGGNTQYF
TRBV7-8,TRBJ1-4,CASGEGTNEKLFF
TRBV3-1/TRBV3-2,TRBJ1-6,CASSTTENNSPLHF
TRBV5-1,TRBJ1-2,CASSFTGQESYGYTF
TRBV30,TRBJ1-2,CAWSAGNYGYTF
TRBV3-1/TRBV3-2,TRBJ1-2,CASSQRLSDREFYGYTF
TRBV5-4,TRBJ2-5,CASSWRTGPQETQYF
TRBV11-2,TRBJ2-2,CASSLETGGPNTGELFF
TRBV24-1,TRBJ1-3,CATSDGQDLSGNTIYF
TRBV4-3,TRBJ1-5,CASSQPAGQGSNQPQHF
TRBV7-3,TRBJ2-1,CASSLGGGASYNEQFF
TRBV28,TRBJ2-5,CATRGERGGSTQYF
TRBV9,TRBJ2-7,CASSAVAGPTYEQYF
TRBV2,TRBJ2-7,CASSGTAAYEQYF
TRBV18,TRBJ2-7,CASSRTGGGLQEQYF
TRBV27,TRBJ2-2,CASSFRPGVTGELFF
TRBV7-2,TRBJ2-1,CASSPGGRGISNEQFF
TRBV5-1,TRBJ2-5,CASSLAGGQETQYF
TRBV19,TRBJ2-1,CASSMTSGEQFF
TRBV12-5,TRBJ1-3,CASGSLSTGGNTIYF
TRBV5-1,TRBJ2-2,CASSSRPSGNSGELFF
TRBV5-4,TRBJ2-7,CASSLTSGSYEQYF
TRBV4-3,TRBJ1-1,CASSQVSGGAHEAFF
TRBV28,TRBJ2-7,CASWGQPFSYEQYF
TRBV19,TRBJ1-2,CASSIDRGDYGYTF
TRBV5-1,TRBJ2-7,CASSFRQGATYEQYF
TRBV7-3,TRBJ2-3,CASSPDLSGGTDTQYF
TRBV10-3,TRBJ1-1,CAISETGETEAFF
TRBV6-5,TRBJ1-2,CASGGRGRSGYTF
TRBV27,TRBJ1-6,CASNVQGPNSPLHF
TRBV7-8,TRBJ2-7,CASSLRTDFSYEQYF
TRBV5-1,TRBJ1-2,CASSRDRDGYTF
TRBV6-2/TRBV6-3,TRBJ2-7,CASSRRGQGEQYF
TRBV7-2,TRBJ2-3,CASSLVGGLQYF
TRBV30,TRBJ1-2,CAWRLTGYGYTF
TRBV4-3,TRBJ1-1,CASSQDRGDRAFF
TRBV18,TRBJ1-5,CASSPRGALGQPQHF
TRBV30,TRBJ1-5,CAWDRGDQPQHF
TRBV25-1,TRBJ2-2,CASSATGTGELFF
TRBV6-5,TRBJ1-5,CASSQKGGSNQPQHF
TRBV3-1/TRBV3-2,TRBJ1-6,CASSQTARASPLHF
TRBV11-3,TRBJ2-1,CASSSLTSGGEQFF